The 28 T cell receptor beta chains below were found in one sample sequenced in a study of T cell repertoires in cytomegalovirus infection. One entry per CDR3 protein results from TCRdb running MiXCR on the reads. The sample consists of about 490,000 distinct CDR3 sequences, roughly 10% of them appearing once. The specimen sequenced was PBMCs. Receptor source: a human donor in good health (CMV status not recorded). Some clones in this sample may be carry-over from other donors' samples.

Points on this clonotype: A junction end diverges from the germline sequence, so it may reflect a read error. This chain uses TRBV7-7 with TRBJ2-3, with no clear D. The germline CDR1 and CDR2 sequences are SSHAT and FNYEAQ (reference sequence). This CDR3 spans 13 amino acids. Here the CDR3 reads CASSPVRATAQYF. CDR3 nucleotide sequence: TGTGCTAGCAGCCCGGTCAGAGCGACGGCGCAGTATTTT.

The table lists this clonotype with a few counts. V usage is TRBV6-5 and J usage is TRBJ2-1, with TRBD2 matching over 11 bases. Germline CDR1 MNHEY, CDR2 SVGAGI. V shed 0 bases and J 7 bases; nucleotides not matched to a gene: 2. The CDR3 extends over 15 amino acids. The CDR3 nucleotides read TGTGCCAGCAGTTACTCGGGACTAGCGGAAAATGAGCAGTTCTTC. It specifies CASSYSGLAENEQFF.

V is TRBV27 and J is TRBJ1-2; perhaps TRBD1 as D (6 bases). The germline gives CDR1 MNHEY, CDR2 SMNVEV (reference sequence). The CDR3 runs to 13 residues. The V and J ends lost 4 bases and 8 bases respectively, with 14 bases between them. CDR3: CASSYTGRSGYTF. For the CDR3, the DNA is TGTGCCAGCAGTTACACAGGGAGGTCGGGCTACACCTTC.

Only a few counts were recorded for this clonotype. The chain employs TRBV12-5 and TRBJ1-1, with 7 bases matching TRBD1. CDR1 and CDR2 from the germline V gene are LGHNT and FRNRAP. The CDR3 has 11 residues. The V and J ends lost 6 bases and 10 bases, in that order; junction bases with no gene match: 5. CDR3 residues: CASGQGVAAFF. As DNA, the CDR3 is TGTGCTAGTGGGCAGGGGGTCGCAGCTTTCTTT.

This clonotype was seen repeatedly, ten times or more. The DNA of the CDR3 is TGTGCCTGGAGTCCCTCCTACGAGCAGTACTTC. It yields the protein CAWSPSYEQYF. The chain couples TRBV30 to TRBJ2-7; D gene unclear. From germline, CDR1 is GTSNPN and CDR2 SVGIG (reference sequence). Trimming removed 2 bases from V and 0 bases from J, with 2 bases in between. This CDR3 is 11 amino acids long. The full variable domain, completed using reference TRBV30 and TRBJ2-7, is SQTIHQWPATLVQPVGSPLSLECTVEGTSNPNLYWYRQAAGRGLQLLFYSVGIGQISSEVPQNLSASRPQDRQFILSSKKLLLSDSGFYLCAWSPSYEQYFGPGTRLTVT.

The CDR3 region has the DNA TGCAGTGCTGGGACTGAAGATACGCAGTATTTT. It specifies CSAGTEDTQYF. This chain uses TRBV20-1 with TRBJ2-3; possible D gene TRBD2, 6 bases. Germline V CDR1 and CDR2: DFQATT, SNEGSKA (reference sequence). Trimming took 5 bases from V and 5 from J, leaving 8 bases between them. The CDR3 has 11 residues.

This clonotype was recorded at least ten times. This CDR3 reads CASSDKGYQRRYEQYF. The CDR3 DNA sequence: TGTGCCAGCAGTGATAAAGGTTATCAGCGCCGCTACGAGCAGTACTTC. This sequence joins TRBV6-1 and TRBJ2-7; D unclear. This CDR3 has 16 amino acids. Germline V gene data show CDR1 as MNHNS and CDR2 as SASEGT. The germline V and J ends were trimmed by 3 bases and 3 bases, with 18 bases remaining between them.

This clonotype was found many times. The chain is built from TRBV7-2 and TRBJ2-2; the match to TRBD2 covers 8 bases. V gave up 1 base and J gave up 4 bases; unmatched junction bases: 11. Germline V gives CDR1 SGHTA, CDR2 FQGNSA. The CDR3 is 18 amino acids. The CDR3 nucleotides are TGTGCCAGCAGCTTAGTAGCACTAGCGGAGAGCCCCACCGGGGAGCTGTTTTTT. This gives the protein CASSLVALAESPTGELFF. Full variable domain (remainder filled in from reference TRBV7-2 and TRBJ2-2): GAGVSQSPSNKVTEKGKDVELRCDPISGHTALYWYRQSLGQGLEFLIYFQGNSAPDKSGLPSDRFSAERTGGSVSTLTIQRTQQEDSAVYLCASSLVALAESPTGELFFGEGSRLTVL.

This clonotype came up a few times. This chain connects TRBV10-3 to TRBJ1-2; D not resolved. CDR3 length: 11 residues. The V end lost 9 bases, the J end lost 7 bases, and 12 bases lay between the germline ends. Per the germline V gene, CDR1 is ENHRY and CDR2 is SYGVKD. For the CDR3, the DNA is TGTGCCATTCGCCAGGCGGGTGGCTACACCTTC. This translates into CAIRQAGGYTF.

There are many counts of this clonotype. The rearrangement links TRBV12-3 or TRBV12-4 to TRBJ1-5; D is uncertain. This CDR3 contains 16 residues. Trimming shortened V by 7 bases and J by 3 bases, and 19 bases separated the two germline ends. The CDR3 DNA reads TGTGCCAGCAACTCCGGACGGGGTCTCGCCAATCAGCCCCAGCATTTT. It specifies CASNSGRGLANQPQHF.

The chain recombines TRBV5-1 with TRBJ2-3; TRBD2 matches at 10 bases. V was pared by 2 bases and J by 5 bases, with 5 bases of the junction left unmatched. The CDR3 has 15 residues. From germline, CDR1 is SGHRS and CDR2 YFSETQ. CDR3: CASSFQRGGEDTQYF. The DNA of the CDR3 is TGCGCCAGCAGCTTCCAGCGGGGGGGCGAAGATACGCAGTATTTT.

This clonotype occurred many times. The rearrangement uses TRBV7-6 and TRBJ2-7; 10 positions agree with TRBD2. The V gene's germline CDR1 is SGHVS and CDR2 FNYEAQ. V was clipped by 6 bases and J by 3 bases; unmatched bases: 8. CDR3 length: 15 amino acids. The CDR3 nucleotides are TGTGCCAGCAGTCCCTTTAGCGGGGGGATCTACGAGCAGTACTTC. Encoded protein: CASSPFSGGIYEQYF.

The table lists this clonotype with many counts. The chain employs TRBV19 and TRBJ2-1, with 7 bases fitting TRBD1. The J segment lost 6 bases and the V segment lost 5 bases, leaving 7 bases of the junction unmatched. Germline CDR1 is LNHDA and CDR2 is SQIVND (reference sequence). CDR3 length: 14 amino acids. The CDR3 region is CASSSRGQGNEQFF. The DNA for the CDR3 is TGTGCCAGTAGTTCAAGGGGGCAGGGCAATGAGCAGTTCTTC.

This clonotype was detected a few times. The chain recombines TRBV6-5 with TRBJ2-1, with 8 bases identical to TRBD2. This CDR3 is built from 14 residues. Germline V gene data show CDR1 as MNHEY and CDR2 as SVGAGI. Trimming cost V 6 bases and J 4 bases; bases outside gene matches: 5. For the CDR3, the DNA is TGTGCCAGCAGCCGTAGCGGGATATACAATGAGCAGTTCTTC. This codes for CASSRSGIYNEQFF.

The table lists this clonotype with many counts. The chain recombines TRBV28 with TRBJ2-1; TRBD2 is a possible D gene (5 bases). V was clipped by 6 bases and J by 0 bases, with 15 bases between them. The germline CDR1 and CDR2 sequences are MDHEN and SYDVKM. This CDR3 has 16 residues. This CDR3 is CASRRVADNSYNEQFF. CDR3 coding DNA: TGTGCCAGCAGGAGGGTGGCCGACAACTCCTACAATGAGCAGTTCTTC.

In this sample, this clonotype turned up many times. This chain uses TRBV2 with TRBJ1-1; weak D call: TRBD1 (6 bases). The germline gives CDR1 SNHLY, CDR2 FYNNEI. This CDR3 has 14 amino acids. Trimming shortened V by 1 base and J by 5 bases, and 11 bases separated the two germline ends. CDR3 amino acids: CASSEVLGGTEAFF. Here the CDR3 DNA reads TGTGCCAGCAGTGAAGTTCTAGGGGGAACTGAAGCTTTCTTT.

This clonotype was observed a few times. V and J are TRBV2 and TRBJ2-7, with no clear D. Germline V gene data show CDR1 as SNHLY and CDR2 as FYNNEI. The germline V and J ends were trimmed by 1 base and 7 bases, with 11 bases remaining between them. This CDR3 comprises 13 residues. For the CDR3, the DNA is TGTGCCAGCAGTGAAGAAGGAGAGAGTGAGCAGTACTTC. Its protein is CASSEEGESEQYF.

The genes are TRBV29-1 and TRBJ1-5, with TRBD1 as a possible D gene (6 bases). Deletions cut 5 bases from V and 7 bases from J, with 18 bases between. Germline CDR1 reads SQVTM; CDR2 reads ANQGSEA. The length of the CDR3 is 14 residues. The CDR3 DNA is TGCAGCGTTCGAGAAGGGGGGCGCGGCCAGCCCCAGCATTTT. Its translation: CSVREGGRGQPQHF. The whole variable domain, remainder taken from reference TRBV29-1 and TRBJ1-5, is SAVISQKPSRDICQRGTSLTIQCQVDSQVTMMFWYRQQPGQSLTLIATANQGSEATYESGFVIDKFPISRPNLTFSTLTVSNMSPEDSSIYLCSVREGGRGQPQHFGDGTRLSIL.

In its sample, this clonotype was seen a few times. The chain employs TRBV2 and TRBJ1-1, with D perhaps TRBD1 (6 bases). Germline V gene sequence: CDR1 SNHLY, CDR2 FYNNEI. Trimming stripped 7 bases from V and 7 bases from J, with 13 bases between. This CDR3 is built from 12 residues. This CDR3 reads CASMLGGVEAFF. In DNA form, the CDR3 reads TGTGCCAGCATGTTGGGGGGCGTTGAAGCTTTCTTT.

This chain connects TRBV2 to TRBJ2-7; no clear D. The V and J ends lost 6 bases and 2 bases respectively, with 8 bases between them. CDR3 length: 12 amino acids. Germline V gene lookup returns CDR1 SNHLY and CDR2 FYNNEI. This CDR3 is CASRATTYEQYF. The CDR3, as DNA: TGTGCCAGCAGGGCCACCACCTACGAGCAGTACTTC.

This clonotype was seen more than once but under ten times. The chain couples TRBV9 to TRBJ2-7, with D perhaps TRBD2 (5 bases). This CDR3 has 15 amino acids. From germline, CDR1 is SGDLS and CDR2 YYNGEE. Trimming took 2 bases from V and 0 from J, leaving 12 bases between them. The CDR3 loop reads CASSVGRESSYEQYF. DNA for the CDR3: TGTGCCAGCAGCGTGGGTAGGGAGAGCTCCTACGAGCAGTACTTC.

This clonotype was seen at least ten times. This CDR3 reads CASSFINEQFF. The CDR3 coding sequence is TGTGCCAGCAGCTTTATCAATGAGCAGTTCTTC. The chain combines TRBV7-2 with TRBJ2-1; no clear D gene. CDR1 SGHTA and CDR2 FQGNSA come from the germline V gene. This CDR3 has 11 amino acids. V lost 3 bases to trimming and J lost 6 bases, with 3 bases between them.

This clonotype was recorded many times. The chain has TRBV19 and TRBJ2-2, with TRBD1 matching 8 bases. CDR1 and CDR2 (germline): LNHDA, SQIVND (reference sequence). V was pared by 11 bases and J by 0 bases, with 5 bases of the junction left unmatched. This CDR3 is built from 14 residues. The CDR3 coding sequence is TGTGCCGCTGGGGACAGGTCGAACACCGGGGAGCTGTTTTTT. This encodes CAAGDRSNTGELFF.

This clonotype was observed a handful of times. The V and J genes are TRBV7-9 and TRBJ1-2; D is unresolved. V was cut by 0 bases and J by 4 bases, with 12 bases left in between. The CDR3 spans 15 residues. CDR1 and CDR2 from the germline V gene are SEHNR and FQNEAQ (reference sequence). This CDR3 reads CASSLAVGVGYGYTF. The DNA of the CDR3 is TGTGCCAGCAGCTTAGCGGTGGGTGTCGGCTATGGCTACACCTTC.

This clonotype was recorded a few times. This rearrangement joins TRBV20-1 to TRBJ2-7; 9 nucleotides align to TRBD2. The CDR3 runs 14 residues. The germline CDR1 and CDR2 sequences are DFQATT and SNEGSKA (reference sequence). V dropped 0 bases and J dropped 3; count of bases not matched to a gene: 3. CDR3: CSARDMRGGYEQYF. The CDR3 DNA follows: TGCAGTGCTAGAGATATGCGGGGGGGCTACGAGCAGTACTTC.

This clonotype was counted at least ten times. The gene calls are TRBV6-6 and TRBJ1-1, with 7 bases identical to TRBD1. The trim removed 0 bases at V and 3 bases at J, leaving 4 bases unmatched. Germline loops: CDR1 MNHNY, CDR2 SVGAGI (reference sequence). This CDR3 is built from 15 residues. The CDR3 sequence: CASSYSRGLDTEAFF. The CDR3 region has the DNA TGTGCCAGCAGTTACTCGAGGGGGCTGGACACTGAAGCTTTCTTT.

This clonotype has ten or more counts. The chain recombines TRBV4-1 with TRBJ2-5, with a tentative D call TRBD1 (6 bases). This CDR3 has 13 amino acids. Trimming pared 3 bases from V and 5 bases from J, leaving 10 bases between. Germline V lookup: CDR1 MGHRA, CDR2 YSYEKL. CDR3: CASSQGALETQYF. The CDR3 DNA sequence: TGCGCCAGCAGCCAGGGGGCCCTGGAGACCCAGTACTTC.

This clonotype was seen at least ten times. V is TRBV7-2 and J is TRBJ1-6; D gene ambiguous. Per the germline V gene, CDR1 is SGHTA and CDR2 is FQGNSA. This CDR3 comprises 15 residues. V lost 1 base and J 3 bases, leaving 7 bases between the germline ends. The chain's CDR3 is CASSLEAIYNSPLHF. The CDR3 DNA follows: TGTGCCAGCAGCTTAGAGGCTATCTATAATTCACCCCTCCACTTT.